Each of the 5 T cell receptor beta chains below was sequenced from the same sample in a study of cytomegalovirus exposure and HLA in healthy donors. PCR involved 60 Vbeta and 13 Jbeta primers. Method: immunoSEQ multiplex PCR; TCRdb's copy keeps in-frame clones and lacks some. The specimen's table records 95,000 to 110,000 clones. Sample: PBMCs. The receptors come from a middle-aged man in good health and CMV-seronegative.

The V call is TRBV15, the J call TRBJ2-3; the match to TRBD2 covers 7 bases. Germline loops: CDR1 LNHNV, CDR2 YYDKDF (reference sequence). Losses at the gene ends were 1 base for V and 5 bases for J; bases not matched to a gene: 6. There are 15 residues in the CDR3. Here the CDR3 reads CATSRAGGGKDTQYF. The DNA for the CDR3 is TGTGCCACCAGCAGAGCGGGAGGAGGGAAAGATACGCAGTATTTT.

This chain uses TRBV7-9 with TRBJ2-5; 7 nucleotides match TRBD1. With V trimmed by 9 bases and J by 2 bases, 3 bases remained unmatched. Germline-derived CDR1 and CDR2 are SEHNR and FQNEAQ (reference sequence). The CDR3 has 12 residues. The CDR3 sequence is CARGTVQETQYF. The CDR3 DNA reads TGTGCCAGGGGGACAGTACAAGAGACCCAGTACTTC.

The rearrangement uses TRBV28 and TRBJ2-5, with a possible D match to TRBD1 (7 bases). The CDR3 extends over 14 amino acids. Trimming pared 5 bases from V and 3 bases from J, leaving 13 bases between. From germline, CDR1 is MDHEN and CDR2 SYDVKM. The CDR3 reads CASSTQGGKETQYF. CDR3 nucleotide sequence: TGTGCCAGCAGTACCCAGGGGGGAAAAGAGACCCAGTACTTC.

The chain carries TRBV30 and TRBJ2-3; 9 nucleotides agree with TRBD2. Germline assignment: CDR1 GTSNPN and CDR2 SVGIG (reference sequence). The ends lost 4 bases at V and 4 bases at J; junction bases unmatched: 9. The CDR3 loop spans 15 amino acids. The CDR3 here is CAWMIAGGAPDTQYF. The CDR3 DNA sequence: TGTGCCTGGATGATCGCGGGGGGGGCCCCAGATACGCAGTATTTT.

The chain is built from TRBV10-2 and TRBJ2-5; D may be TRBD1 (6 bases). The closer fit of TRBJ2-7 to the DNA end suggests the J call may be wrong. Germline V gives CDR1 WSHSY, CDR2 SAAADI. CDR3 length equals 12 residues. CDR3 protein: CASSGQSYEQYF. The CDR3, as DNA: TGCGCCAGCTCCGGACAGTCCTACGAGCAGTACTTC.